Below, one T cell receptor (beta chain) is given with its context. Its antigen is unknown. These data are taken from a study of beta chain features in type 1 diabetes. Study-wide results and caveats: Compared with healthy donors, patients appeared to share more similar naive, central memory and regulatory TCRB repertoires. The study found moderately but significantly shorter TCRB CDR3s in all four CD4+ subsets of Type 1 diabetes patients.

Sequencing targeted expressed TCRB transcripts, as all isolated RNA had been reverse transcribed. Assay: immunoSEQ multiplex PCR; the TCRdb copy retains only in-frame clones and omits some. Here the sample spans hundreds of thousands of clones, 15% to 19% being singletons. The sequencing sample was made of naive CD4+ T cells from blood. The origin of this receptor is a man between 18 and 35 years old in good health.

CDR3 loop: CASSLNRVKTGELFF. The CDR3 DNA is TGCGCCAGCAGCCTAAACAGGGTTAAAACAGGGGAGCTGTTTTTT. The chain joins TRBV4-3 to TRBJ2-2; possibly TRBD1 for D (6 bases). CDR1 and CDR2 (germline): LGHNA, YSLEER. Between the trimmed V and J ends, which lost 4 bases and 8 bases, there was a span of 17 bases. This CDR3 has 15 amino acids.